This paragraph reports one T cell receptor beta chain. Its target is not known. Germline V gene data show CDR1 as SGHRS and CDR2 as YFSETQ. This CDR3 region has 15 residues. Trimming removed 4 bases from V and 4 bases from J; junction bases left unmatched: 7. These data are taken from a study of cytomegalovirus exposure and HLA in healthy donors. Study-level background: Samples from HLA-typed donors yielded 65 million to 90 million unique TCRs in an early data release. Study-level points and caveats: Indistinguishable V segments such as TRBV6-2 and TRBV6-3 were excluded.

The PCR used 60 Vbeta and 13 Jbeta primers. Clones were read by immunoSEQ multiplex PCR, and TCRdb kept only the in-frame ones, dropping some. The top ten clones hold 6% of a sample with 150,000 to 200,000 clones, nearly 80% of them seen once. This receptor was taken from a woman aged 25 to 39 in good health and CMV-seropositive. Sequencing input: PBMCs. The genes are TRBV5-1 and TRBJ1-5; 8 positions match TRBD1. The CDR3 DNA sequence: TGCGCCAGCAGCCCTACAGGGGGGCAAAATCAGCCCCAGCATTTT. Amino acids: CASSPTGGQNQPQHF.